Described below is a single T cell receptor (beta chain) sequence and its context. These data are taken from a study of blood T cell repertoires in COVID-19. Trimming left V 6 bases short and J 3 bases short, with 15 bases between. Germline values: CDR1 MDHEN, CDR2 SYDVKM. CDR3 size: 15 residues. In the original processing: Amplified reference gene primers provided the basis for estimating nucleated cell counts. Repertoires were generated with immunoSEQ multiplex PCR, while TCRdb's copy carries only in-frame clones and drops some. The DNA gave D and trimming, while V, J and clone size come from that table. Of about 310,000 clones listed, 85% are singletons. Those designated as exposed participants met a COVID-19 case within 2 weeks before study entry.

The genes are TRBV28 and TRBJ1-3; TRBD1 might be the D (5 bases). This clonotype was obtained from a woman aged 25 to 45 who had been exposed to COVID-19. Sequencing was performed on PBMCs or T cells enriched from blood (not recorded which). The DNA of the CDR3 is TGTGCCAGCAGGCGCCAGGGAGCGGGTGGAAACACCATATATTTT. It codes for CASRRQGAGGNTIYF.